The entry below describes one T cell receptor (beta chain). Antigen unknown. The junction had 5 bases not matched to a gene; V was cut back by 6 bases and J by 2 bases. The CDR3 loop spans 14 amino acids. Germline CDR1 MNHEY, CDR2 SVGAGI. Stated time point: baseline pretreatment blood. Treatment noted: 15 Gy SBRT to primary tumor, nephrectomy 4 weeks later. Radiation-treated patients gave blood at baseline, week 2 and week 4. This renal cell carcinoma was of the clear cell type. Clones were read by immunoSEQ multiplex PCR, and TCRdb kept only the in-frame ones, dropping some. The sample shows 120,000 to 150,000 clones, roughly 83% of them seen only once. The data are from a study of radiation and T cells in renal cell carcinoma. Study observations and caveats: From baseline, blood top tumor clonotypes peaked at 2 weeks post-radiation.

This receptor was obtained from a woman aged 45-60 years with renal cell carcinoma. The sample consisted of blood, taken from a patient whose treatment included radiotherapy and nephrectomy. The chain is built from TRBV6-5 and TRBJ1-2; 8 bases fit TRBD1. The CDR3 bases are TGTGCCAGCAGGATAGGACAGGGCAACTATGGCTACACCTTC. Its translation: CASRIGQGNYGYTF.